Presented here are 8 T cell receptor beta chains from one specimen sequenced in a study of blood T cells in healthy people across ages. A second PCR, run for roughly 7 to 11 cycles, used a sample-barcoded 5' primer plus a J-beta primer mix. Via MiXCR, TCRdb re-called the 5' RACE reads, giving one row per CDR3 protein. The sample shows about 1.5 million distinct CDR3 sequences, roughly 43% of them seen only once. The specimen was blood. These receptors all stem from a woman between 18 and 30 years old in good health.

The V call is TRBV29-1, the J call TRBJ2-3; no definite D call. Germline lookup yields CDR1 SQVTM and CDR2 ANQGSEA. The CDR3 has 17 amino acids. The ends were cut back, 3 bases at V and 1 base at J, with 20 bases in the middle. This CDR3 reads CSVEGRSSIGGTDTQYF. In DNA form, the CDR3 reads TGCAGCGTTGAGGGCAGGTCCTCAATAGGAGGCACAGATACGCAGTATTTT.

This clonotype has just a few counts. V and J are TRBV12-3 or TRBV12-4 and TRBJ2-5, with TRBD1 as a possible D gene (6 bases). V gave up 5 bases and J gave up 8 bases, with 18 bases separating them. The CDR3 length is 14 residues. The CDR3 protein is CASSVAGVIGTQYF. CDR3 sequence (DNA): TGTGCCAGCAGTGTGGCAGGGGTCATCGGAACCCAGTACTTC.

The V and J genes are TRBV5-1 and TRBJ2-1, with TRBD1 as a possible D gene (6 bases). Germline CDR1 reads SGHRS; CDR2 reads YFSETQ. The V end lost 3 bases, the J end lost 13 bases, and 20 bases lay between the germline ends. The CDR3 extends over 14 amino acids. The CDR3 nucleotides read TGCGCCAGCAGCTCTGGGACAATCCAAGAGACCCAGTTCTTC. Encoded protein: CASSSGTIQETQFF.

The V and J genes are TRBV12-3 or TRBV12-4 and TRBJ1-1; tentatively, D is TRBD1 (5 bases). The V gene lost 10 bases and the J gene lost 1 base, with 19 bases spanning the gap. The CDR3 loop spans 15 amino acids. CDR3 DNA sequence: TGTGCCACCACGAAATCCGGACAAAAGAACACTGAAGCTTTCTTT. Its protein product is CATTKSGQKNTEAFF.

V usage is TRBV25-1 and J usage is TRBJ2-1; weak D call: TRBD2 (5 bases). Germline CDR1 and CDR2: MGHDK and SYGVNS. The CDR3 totals 15 residues. Trimming took off 8 bases at V and 1 base at J, with 15 bases between the two ends. CDR3 amino acids: CASAPAGRSYNEQFF. The CDR3 DNA is TGTGCCAGCGCTCCGGCGGGCAGATCCTACAATGAGCAGTTCTTC.

The gene calls are TRBV5-1 and TRBJ1-1; no definite D call. Germline loops: CDR1 SGHRS, CDR2 YFSETQ. Between the trimmed V and J ends, which lost 1 base and 7 bases, there was a span of 11 bases. The CDR3 contains 13 residues. CDR3 sequence: CASSLRTSGEAFF. CDR3 in DNA: TGCGCCAGCAGCTTGAGGACCAGCGGTGAAGCTTTCTTT.

For this clonotype: A clone one base away is much larger, so this may be a read error. This sequence joins TRBV29-1 and TRBJ2-1; D remains unclear. V lost 0 bases to trimming and J lost 13 bases, with 16 bases between them. The CDR3 contains 13 residues. Germline-derived CDR1 and CDR2 are SQVTM and ANQGSEA. The DNA of the CDR3 is TGCAGCGTTGAAGAGTCGTTACAAGAGACCCAGTTCTTC. Encoded protein: CSVEESLQETQFF.

The rearrangement uses TRBV20-1 and TRBJ1-6, with a weak D call TRBD1 (5 bases). This CDR3 is 15 amino acids long. The V gene's germline CDR1 is DFQATT and CDR2 SNEGSKA (reference sequence). Trimming took 5 bases from V and 1 from J, leaving 12 bases between them. The CDR3 DNA follows: TGCAGTGCTCATGGGGCGGGGTCCTATAATTCACCCCTCCACTTT. Translating gives CSAHGAGSYNSPLHF.